These 13 T cell receptor beta chains share one sample of origin, sequenced in a study of shared clonotypes between healthy human individuals. The data were produced by immunoSEQ multiplex PCR, yet TCRdb's version contains in-frame clones alone and is incomplete. The data hold 2.5 million or so clones, with about 92% observed a single time. The sequenced material came from naive CD4+ T cells sorted from blood. Subset meaning: CD45RA+ positively selected. These receptors originate from a man aged 18 to 29 in good health.

The chain couples TRBV7-2 to TRBJ2-1; no reliable D call. V lost 8 bases, J lost 1 base, and 12 bases lay in between. Germline V gene lookup returns CDR1 SGHTA and CDR2 FQGNSA. This CDR3 comprises 14 residues. The DNA for the CDR3 is TGTGCCAGCCGCCCTGCAATTTCCTACAATGAGCAGTTCTTC. Translation gives CASRPAISYNEQFF. Full variable domain (rest looked up from reference TRBV7-2 and TRBJ2-1): GAGVSQSPSNKVTEKGKDVELRCDPISGHTALYWYRQSLGQGLEFLIYFQGNSAPDKSGLPSDRFSAERTGGSVSTLTIQRTQQEDSAVYLCASRPAISYNEQFFGPGTRLTVL.

DNA for the CDR3: TGTGCCAGCCGACCCACGACGGGCGGTCAGGGAACCTTC. It codes for CASRPTTGGQGTF. The chain recombines TRBV6-5 with TRBJ1-2, with TRBD1 as a possible D gene (5 bases). The germline V and J ends were trimmed by 8 bases and 14 bases, with 24 bases remaining between them. Per germline, CDR1 MNHEY and CDR2 SVGAGI. The CDR3 loop spans 13 amino acids.

The V call is TRBV6-6, the J call TRBJ2-5; unclear D gene. Trimming left V 4 bases short and J 5 bases short, with 5 bases between. This CDR3 has 11 amino acids. Germline V gene lookup returns CDR1 MNHNY and CDR2 SVGAGI (reference sequence). CDR3 bases: TGTGCCAGCAGTTCCGGGGAGACCCAGTACTTC. This translates into CASSSGETQYF.

This chain uses TRBV11-2 with TRBJ2-5, with D perhaps matching TRBD2 (5 bases). Germline lookup yields CDR1 SGHAT and CDR2 FQNNGV. This CDR3 has 17 amino acids. The V end lost 5 bases, the J end lost 5 bases, and 24 bases lay between the germline ends. This CDR3 is CASSPAEGPTVGETQYF. Written as DNA, the CDR3 is TGTGCCAGCAGCCCCGCCGAGGGCCCAACGGTCGGGGAGACCCAGTACTTC.

The chain carries TRBV6-5 and TRBJ2-3; 9 bases are a match to TRBD1. CDR3 length: 16 residues. Unmatched junction bases numbered 5, after V lost 0 bases and J lost 4 bases. CDR1 is MNHEY, CDR2 SVGAGI, per germline. The CDR3 loop reads CASSYSGQGGADTQYF. DNA for the CDR3: TGTGCCAGCAGTTACTCGGGACAGGGAGGGGCAGATACGCAGTATTTT.

The chain has TRBV6-6 and TRBJ2-7; 10 bases agree with TRBD1. The CDR3 sequence is 15 residues long. The germline V gene has CDR1 MNHNY and CDR2 SVGAGI (reference sequence). With 7 bases clipped from V and 3 bases from J, the junction kept 9 bases outside the gene matches. The CDR3 loop reads CASNLPGTGDYEQYF. CDR3 nucleotides: TGTGCCAGCAATCTCCCCGGGACAGGGGACTACGAGCAGTACTTC.

This clone is a singleton in its sample. V gene TRBV6-6 combines with J gene TRBJ1-2; D unclear. V was cut by 9 bases and J by 2 bases, with 10 bases left in between. Germline V gives CDR1 MNHNY, CDR2 SVGAGI (reference sequence). CDR3 length equals 12 residues. The CDR3 is CASKGTNYGYTF. CDR3 sequence (DNA): TGTGCCAGTAAGGGCACGAACTATGGCTACACCTTC.

This clone was recorded once. The rearrangement uses TRBV4-3 and TRBJ2-5, with D perhaps given as TRBD1 or TRBD2 (6 bases each). This CDR3 comprises 15 residues. Germline-derived CDR1 and CDR2 are LGHNA and YSLEER. Trimming took 4 bases from V and 2 from J, leaving 14 bases between them. The CDR3 DNA is TGCGCCAGCAGCCCCACGGGGGCGGTGCAAGAGACCCAGTACTTC. Protein sequence: CASSPTGAVQETQYF.

This CDR3 reads CASSERGDRDRVQYF. The DNA for the CDR3 is TGTGCCAGCAGCGAGAGGGGGGACAGGGATAGGGTGCAGTACTTC. The chain has TRBV9 and TRBJ2-7, with TRBD1 identical over 9 bases. This CDR3 region has 15 residues. Germline V gene lookup returns CDR1 SGDLS and CDR2 YYNGEE. V trimming: 3 bases; J trimming: 9 bases; junction bases outside the gene matches: 13.

The genes are TRBV5-8 and TRBJ1-4; 8 nucleotides line up with TRBD1. Germline values: CDR1 SGHTS, CDR2 YDEGEE. This CDR3 has 16 residues. The V and J ends lost 3 bases and 7 bases, in that order; junction bases with no gene match: 11. The CDR3 is CASSSYSRTGSEKLFF. The CDR3 nucleotides are TGTGCCAGCAGCTCATATTCTAGGACAGGGAGTGAAAAACTGTTTTTT.

The CDR3 nucleotides are TGTGCCAGCAGCTTACAGCCGGTCGGGGACGAGCAGTACTTC. Its translation is CASSLQPVGDEQYF. The rearrangement links TRBV7-6 to TRBJ2-7, with a tentative D call TRBD2 (5 bases). Germline values: CDR1 SGHVS, CDR2 FNYEAQ. The CDR3 is 14 residues long. V dropped 2 bases and J dropped 5 bases, with 13 bases sitting between them. The complete variable domain, with remaining parts taken from reference TRBV7-6 and TRBJ2-7, reads GAGVSQSPRYKVTKRGQDVALRCDPISGHVSLYWYRQALGQGPEFLTYFNYEAQQDKSGLPNDRFSAERPEGSISTLTIQRTEQRDSAMYRCASSLQPVGDEQYFGPGTRLTVT.

The chain links TRBV7-8 to TRBJ2-7; 7 bases match TRBD1. Germline values: CDR1 SGHVS, CDR2 FQNEAQ. The CDR3 loop spans 14 amino acids. J gave up 4 bases and V 5 bases, and 8 bases lay outside the gene matches. The CDR3 region is CASSLGQARYEQYF. The CDR3 DNA is TGTGCCAGCAGCCTTGGACAGGCTAGATACGAGCAGTACTTC.

The chain couples TRBV6-5 to TRBJ2-1, with D maybe TRBD1 (5 bases). The length of the CDR3 is 12 residues. Germline V CDR1 and CDR2: MNHEY, SVGAGI. Trimming removed 4 bases from V and 11 bases from J, with 12 bases in between. The CDR3 loop is CASSSPQGKQFF. For the CDR3, the DNA is TGTGCCAGCAGTTCTCCCCAGGGAAAGCAGTTCTTC.